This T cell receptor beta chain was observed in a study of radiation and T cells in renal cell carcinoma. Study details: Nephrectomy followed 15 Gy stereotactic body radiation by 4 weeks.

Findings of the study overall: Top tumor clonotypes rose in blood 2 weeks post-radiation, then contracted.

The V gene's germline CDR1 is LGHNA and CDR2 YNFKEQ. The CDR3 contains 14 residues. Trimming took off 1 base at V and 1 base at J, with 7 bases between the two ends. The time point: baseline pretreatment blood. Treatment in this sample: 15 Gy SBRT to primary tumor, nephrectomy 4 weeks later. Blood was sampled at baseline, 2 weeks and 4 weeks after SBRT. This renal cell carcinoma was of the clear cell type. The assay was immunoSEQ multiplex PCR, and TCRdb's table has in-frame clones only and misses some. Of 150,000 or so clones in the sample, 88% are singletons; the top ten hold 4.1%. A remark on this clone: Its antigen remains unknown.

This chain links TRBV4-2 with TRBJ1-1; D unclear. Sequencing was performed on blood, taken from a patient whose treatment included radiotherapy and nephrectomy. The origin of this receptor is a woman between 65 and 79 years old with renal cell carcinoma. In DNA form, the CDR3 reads TGTGCCAGCAGCCAAGGGTTCGGGAACACTGAAGCTTTCTTT. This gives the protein CASSQGFGNTEAFF.